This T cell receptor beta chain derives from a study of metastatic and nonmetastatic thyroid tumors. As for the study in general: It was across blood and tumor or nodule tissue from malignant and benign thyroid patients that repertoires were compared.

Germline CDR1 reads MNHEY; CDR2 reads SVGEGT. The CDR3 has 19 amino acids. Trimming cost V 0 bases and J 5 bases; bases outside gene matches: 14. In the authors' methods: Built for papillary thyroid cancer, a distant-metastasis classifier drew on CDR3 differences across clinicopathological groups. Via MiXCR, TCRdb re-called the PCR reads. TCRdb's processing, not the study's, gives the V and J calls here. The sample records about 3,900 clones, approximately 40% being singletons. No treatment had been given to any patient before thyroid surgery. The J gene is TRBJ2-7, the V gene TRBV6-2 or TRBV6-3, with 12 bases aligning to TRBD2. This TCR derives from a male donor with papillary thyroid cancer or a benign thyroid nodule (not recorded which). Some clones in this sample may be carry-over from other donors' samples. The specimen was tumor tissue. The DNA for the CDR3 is TGTGCCAGCAGTTACTCGAACCCCCTAGCGGGAGGGCTCTGGGACGAGCAGTACTTC. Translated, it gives CASSYSNPLAGGLWDEQYF.